This TCR beta chain was sequenced during a study of tumor-infiltrating lymphocytes in primary liver carcinoma. Looking at the study overall: Recorded tumor stage was T1-T3 N0M0, with diameters of roughly 4.2 to 11 cm.

The CDR3 is made up of 13 amino acids. The V gene end was trimmed by 6 bases and the J gene end by 3 bases; junction bases not matched to a gene: 4. With a constant-region primer, TCR beta cDNA was made from 450 to 500 ng of total RNA. Three rounds of nested multiplex PCR with slightly modified ARM-PCR produced TCR beta libraries. Investigators reported that the first two PCR rounds, at around 10 cycles each, used TRBV1-TRBV30 forward primers with a C-beta reverse primer. TCRdb recomputed calls from the multiplex PCR reads with MiXCR, one row per CDR3 protein. The sample contains about 320,000 distinct CDR3 sequences, roughly three fifths of which appear only once. This clonotype was seen many times. The antigen is unknown. General study points: CD8+ and CD4+ repertoires went uncompared, the samples being bulk unsorted. Blood's top-250-clone fraction was significantly lower than that of tumors (p = 0.039).

RNA isolated from unsorted whole blood supplied the blood RNA, with germline DNA also extracted. Researchers reported drawing around 4.4 milliliters of peripheral blood before surgery. The sample taken for sequencing was peripheral blood. The receptor's source is a woman in her 30s with primary liver carcinoma and hepatitis B virus infection. The rearrangement links TRBV12-3 or TRBV12-4 to TRBJ1-2; 7 positions match TRBD1. The CDR3 DNA reads as TGTGCCAGCAGCCCCGGGACAGACTATGGCTACACCTTC. It specifies CASSPGTDYGYTF.